The rows below give T cell receptor beta chains drawn from one sample of a study of blood T cell repertoires in COVID-19. Only in-frame clones appear in the TCRdb table, and some are missing; sequencing was by immunoSEQ multiplex PCR. The sample includes roughly 200,000 clones, around 83% of them seen just once. Specimen: peripheral blood. The receptors were gathered from a woman aged 80 or over with COVID-19, enrolled during active disease. The CDR3 runs from the conserved cysteine through the conserved F or W. The D gene is left open where the match is weak. Part of the rows lack a size; the others show once, few, many or a class for expanded clones.

v_call,j_call,clone_size,d_call,cdr3_nt,cdr3_aa
TRBV28,TRBJ2-1,-,-,TGTGCCAGCAGTTCCTCCCGGGTACGGTCCTACAATGAGCAGTTCTTC,CASSSSRVRSYNEQFF
TRBV9,TRBJ2-2,-,-,TGTGCCAGCAGCGTAGGATACAGGAACACCGGGGAGCTGTTTTTT,CASSVGYRNTGELFF
TRBV15,TRBJ2-1,-,TRBD2,TGTGCCACCAGCAGAGCTCTAGCGGGGGGACGAAATGAGCAGTTCTTC,CATSRALAGGRNEQFF
TRBV6-5,TRBJ1-4,once,-,TGTGCCAGCAGTTACAAACTGCCGGGAGGGAAGATTTTT,CASSYKLPGGKIF
TRBV15,TRBJ1-2,-,-,TGTGCCACCAGCACCGTACCCGGGAGAGCTAACTATGGCTACACCTTC,CATSTVPGRANYGYTF
TRBV11-1,TRBJ2-7,-,-,TGTGCCAGCAGCTTAGCGGACGGGGGCTCCTACGAGCAGTACTTC,CASSLADGGSYEQYF
TRBV6-6,TRBJ1-5,-,TRBD1,TGTGCCAGCAGCTTTGCGGACAGGGGCAATCAGCCCCAGCATTTT,CASSFADRGNQPQHF
TRBV4-1,TRBJ2-3,-,TRBD2,TGCGCCAGCAGCCTCGCCGCGGGGGGGACAGATACGCAGTATTTT,CASSLAAGGTDTQYF
TRBV30,TRBJ1-2,-,TRBD1,TGTGCCTGGAGTGTACAAGAAAGGGGGCAAGGGGGCTACACCTTC,CAWSVQERGQGGYTF
TRBV19,TRBJ1-5,-,TRBD1,TGTGCCAGTAGTATCTTACAGGGGGCAGGGCAGCCCCAGCATTTT,CASSILQGAGQPQHF
TRBV2,TRBJ2-2,-,-,TGTGCCAGCAGAACAGGGACCGGGGAGCTGTTTTTT,CASRTGTGELFF
TRBV29-1,TRBJ1-1,-,-,TGCAGCGTTGTTGAGGCAGGGCTAGGGACTGAAGCTTTCTTT,CSVVEAGLGTEAFF
TRBV6-2/TRBV6-3,TRBJ2-5,-,-,TGTGCCAGCAGTTACACTCTCGGGGGGCTCGGGGAGACCCAGTACTTC,CASSYTLGGLGETQYF
TRBV15,TRBJ1-1,-,-,TGTGCCACCAGCAGAGATCGAGGTGGTCGAGCTTTCTTT,CATSRDRGGRAFF
TRBV2,TRBJ2-7,-,TRBD1,TGTGCCAGCAGGAAATTACAGGGGCCCTACGAGCAGTACTTC,CASRKLQGPYEQYF
TRBV5-1,TRBJ1-1,-,TRBD1,TGCGCCAGCAGCTCGGGGACAGGGGGAACTGAAGCTTTCTTT,CASSSGTGGTEAFF
TRBV19,TRBJ1-1,-,-,TGTGCCAGCTACAGGGTAAAAGCTTTCTTT,CASYRVKAFF
TRBV5-4,TRBJ2-1,-,TRBD1,TGTGCCAGCAGCAGAGACAGGGGCTCCTACAATGAGCAGTTCTTC,CASSRDRGSYNEQFF
TRBV27,TRBJ2-2,-,-,TGTGCCAGCAGTTCTGTCACTCCGGGCCGGGGGACCACCGGGGAGCTGTTTTTT,CASSSVTPGRGTTGELFF
TRBV4-1,TRBJ2-5,-,TRBD2,TGCGCCAGCAGCCAGTGGGGACTAGTGGGGGAAGAGACCCAGTACTTC,CASSQWGLVGEETQYF
TRBV5-6,TRBJ2-7,-,TRBD2,TGTGCCAGCAGCTTTCTTTCTAGCGGGAGCTTCTCCGAGCAGTACTTC,CASSFLSSGSFSEQYF
TRBV7-3,TRBJ2-1,once,-,TGTGCCAGCAGCTTAAGTGGGCAGGTTTACAATGAGCAGTTCTTC,CASSLSGQVYNEQFF
TRBV28,TRBJ1-5,-,-,TGTGCCAGCAGTTTGGAGGGGGAGGGAAATCAGCCCCAGCATTTT,CASSLEGEGNQPQHF
TRBV28,TRBJ2-3,-,-,TGTGCCAGCAAGGCAGGTGCCTCTACAGATACGCAGTATTTT,CASKAGASTDTQYF
TRBV12-5,TRBJ1-1,-,-,TGTGCTAGTGGTTTGCTCCGGGGGGCACAGGTACCTGAAGCTTTCTTT,CASGLLRGAQVPEAFF
TRBV7-7,TRBJ2-3,-,-,TGTGCTAGCAGCCCCACCCACAGGGTCGAAGATACGCAGTATTTT,CASSPTHRVEDTQYF